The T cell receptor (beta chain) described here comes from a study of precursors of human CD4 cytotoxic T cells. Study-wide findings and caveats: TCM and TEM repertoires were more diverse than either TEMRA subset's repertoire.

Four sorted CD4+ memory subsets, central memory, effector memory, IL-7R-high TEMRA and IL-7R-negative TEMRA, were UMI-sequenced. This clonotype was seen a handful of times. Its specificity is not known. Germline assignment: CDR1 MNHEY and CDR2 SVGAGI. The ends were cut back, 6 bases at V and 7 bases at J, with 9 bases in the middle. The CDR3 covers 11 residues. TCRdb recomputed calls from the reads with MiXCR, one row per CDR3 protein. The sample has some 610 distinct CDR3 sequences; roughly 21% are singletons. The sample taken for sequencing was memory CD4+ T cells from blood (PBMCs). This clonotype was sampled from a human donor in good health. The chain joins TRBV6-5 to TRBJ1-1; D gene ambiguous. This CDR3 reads CASSMGSEAFF. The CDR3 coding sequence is TGTGCCAGCAGCATGGGGAGTGAAGCTTTCTTT.